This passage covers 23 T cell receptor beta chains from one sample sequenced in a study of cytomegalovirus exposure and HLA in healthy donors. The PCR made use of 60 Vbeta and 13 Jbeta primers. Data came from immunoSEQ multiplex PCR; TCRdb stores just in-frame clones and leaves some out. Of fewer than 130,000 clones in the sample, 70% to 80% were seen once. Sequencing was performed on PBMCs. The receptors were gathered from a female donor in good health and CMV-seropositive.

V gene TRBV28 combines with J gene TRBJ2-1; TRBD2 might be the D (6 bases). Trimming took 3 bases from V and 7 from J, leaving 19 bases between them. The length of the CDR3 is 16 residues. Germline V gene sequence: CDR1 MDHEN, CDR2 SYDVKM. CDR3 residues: CASSFEILGDSNEQFF. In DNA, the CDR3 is TGTGCCAGCAGTTTCGAAATACTGGGGGACTCTAATGAGCAGTTCTTC. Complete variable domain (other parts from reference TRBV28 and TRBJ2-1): DVKVTQSSRYLVKRTGEKVFLECVQDMDHENMFWYRQDPGLGLRLIYFSYDVKMKEKGDIPEGYSVSREKKERFSLILESASTNQTSMYLCASSFEILGDSNEQFFGPGTRLTVL.

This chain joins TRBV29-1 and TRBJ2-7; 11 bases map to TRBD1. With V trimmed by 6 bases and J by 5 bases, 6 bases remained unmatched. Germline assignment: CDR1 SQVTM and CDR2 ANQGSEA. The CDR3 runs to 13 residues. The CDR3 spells CSVRTGGANEQYF. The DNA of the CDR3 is TGCAGCGTGCGGACAGGGGGCGCGAACGAGCAGTACTTC.

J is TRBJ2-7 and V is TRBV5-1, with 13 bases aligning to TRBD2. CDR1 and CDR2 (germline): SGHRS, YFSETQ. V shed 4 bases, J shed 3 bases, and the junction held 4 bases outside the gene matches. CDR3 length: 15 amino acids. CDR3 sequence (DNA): TGCGCCAGCAGCCGGGGACTAGCGGGATACTACGAGCAGTACTTC. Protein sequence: CASSRGLAGYYEQYF. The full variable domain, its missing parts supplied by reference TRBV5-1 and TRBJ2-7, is KAGVTQTPRYLIKTRGQQVTLSCSPISGHRSVSWYQQTPGQGLQFLFEYFSETQRNKGNFPGRFSGRQFSNSRSEMNVSTLELGDSALYLCASSRGLAGYYEQYFGPGTRLTVT.

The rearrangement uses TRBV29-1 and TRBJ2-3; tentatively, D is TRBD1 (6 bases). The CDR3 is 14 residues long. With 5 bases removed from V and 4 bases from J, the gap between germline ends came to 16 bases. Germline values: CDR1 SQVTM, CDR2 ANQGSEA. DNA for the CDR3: TGCAGCGTTCGGAAAGCAGGGGCCGCAGATACGCAGTATTTT. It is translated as CSVRKAGAADTQYF.

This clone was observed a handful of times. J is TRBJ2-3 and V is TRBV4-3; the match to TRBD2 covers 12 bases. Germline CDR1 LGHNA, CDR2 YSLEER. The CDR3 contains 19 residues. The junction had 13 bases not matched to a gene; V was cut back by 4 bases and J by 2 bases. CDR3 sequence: CASSRARGTSGGPTDTQYF. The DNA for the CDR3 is TGCGCCAGCAGCCGAGCCAGGGGAACTAGCGGGGGGCCCACAGATACGCAGTATTTT.

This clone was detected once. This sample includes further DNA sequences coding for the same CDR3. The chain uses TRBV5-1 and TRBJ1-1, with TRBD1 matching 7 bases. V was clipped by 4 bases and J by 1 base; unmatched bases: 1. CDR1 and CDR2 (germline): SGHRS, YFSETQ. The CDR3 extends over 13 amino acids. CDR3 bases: TGCGCCAGCAGCCGGACAGGGAACACTGAAGCTTTCTTT. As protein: CASSRTGNTEAFF.

The CDR3 DNA follows: TGTGCCAGCAGCTTCCCTGCCCAGTTCCTCTACAATGAGCAGTTCTTC. Residues: CASSFPAQFLYNEQFF. The gene calls are TRBV5-4 and TRBJ2-1, with D unclear. Germline CDR1 is SGHNT and CDR2 is YYREEE (reference sequence). The CDR3 length is 16 residues. Trimming took off 2 bases at V and 3 bases at J, with 15 bases between the two ends.

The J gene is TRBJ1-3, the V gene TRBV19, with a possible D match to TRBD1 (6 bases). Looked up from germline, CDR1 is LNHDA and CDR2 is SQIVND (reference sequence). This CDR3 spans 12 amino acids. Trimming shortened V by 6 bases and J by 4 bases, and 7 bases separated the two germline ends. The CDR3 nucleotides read TGTGCCAGTAGCCAGGGGGGAAACACCATATATTTT. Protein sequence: CASSQGGNTIYF.

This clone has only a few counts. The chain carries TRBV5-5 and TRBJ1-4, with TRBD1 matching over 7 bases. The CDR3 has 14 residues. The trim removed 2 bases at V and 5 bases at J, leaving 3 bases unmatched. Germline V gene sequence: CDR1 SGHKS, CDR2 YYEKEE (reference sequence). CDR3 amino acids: CASSFGQANEKLFF. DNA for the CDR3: TGTGCCAGCAGCTTCGGACAGGCCAATGAAAAACTGTTTTTT.

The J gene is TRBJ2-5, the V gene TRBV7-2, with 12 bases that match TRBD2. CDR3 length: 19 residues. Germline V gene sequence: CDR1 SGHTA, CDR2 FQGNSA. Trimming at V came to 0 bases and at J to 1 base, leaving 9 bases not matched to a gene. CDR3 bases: TGTGCCAGCAGCTTAGCCGCCCTAGCGGGGGGGCTTGGCCAAGAGACCCAGTACTTC. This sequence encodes CASSLAALAGGLGQETQYF.

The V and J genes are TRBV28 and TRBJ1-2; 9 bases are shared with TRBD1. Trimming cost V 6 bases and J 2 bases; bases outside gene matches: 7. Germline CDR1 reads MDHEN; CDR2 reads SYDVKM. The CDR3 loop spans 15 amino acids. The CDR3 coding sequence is TGTGCCAGCAGGCCTCCCGGACAGGGGAACTATGGCTACACCTTC. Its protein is CASRPPGQGNYGYTF.

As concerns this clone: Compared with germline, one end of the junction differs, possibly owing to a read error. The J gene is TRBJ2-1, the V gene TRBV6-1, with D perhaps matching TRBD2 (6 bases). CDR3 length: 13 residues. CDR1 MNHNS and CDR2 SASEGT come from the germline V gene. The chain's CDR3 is CAGSTSLYNEQFF. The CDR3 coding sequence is TGTGCCGGCAGCACTAGCCTCTACAATGAGCAGTTCTTC.

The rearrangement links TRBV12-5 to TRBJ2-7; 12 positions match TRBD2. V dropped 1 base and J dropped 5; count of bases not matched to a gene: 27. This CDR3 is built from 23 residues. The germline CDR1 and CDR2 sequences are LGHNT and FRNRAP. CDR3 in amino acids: CASGLAGTSGLDPSPNSVDEQYF. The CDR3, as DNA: TGTGCTAGTGGTTTGGCCGGGACTAGCGGGTTAGACCCGTCCCCCAACAGTGTCGACGAGCAGTACTTC.

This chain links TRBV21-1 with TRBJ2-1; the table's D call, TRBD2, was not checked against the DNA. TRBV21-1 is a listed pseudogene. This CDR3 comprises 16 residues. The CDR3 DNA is TGTGCCAGCAGCAAAGATTCGGCTAGCTCCTACAATGAGCAGTTCTTC. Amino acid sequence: CASSKDSASSYNEQFF.

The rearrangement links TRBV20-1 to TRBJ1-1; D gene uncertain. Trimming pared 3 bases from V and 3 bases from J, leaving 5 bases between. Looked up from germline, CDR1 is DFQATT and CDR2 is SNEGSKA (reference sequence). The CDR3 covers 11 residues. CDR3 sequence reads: CSASPYTEAFF. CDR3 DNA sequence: TGCAGTGCTAGCCCCTACACTGAAGCTTTCTTT.

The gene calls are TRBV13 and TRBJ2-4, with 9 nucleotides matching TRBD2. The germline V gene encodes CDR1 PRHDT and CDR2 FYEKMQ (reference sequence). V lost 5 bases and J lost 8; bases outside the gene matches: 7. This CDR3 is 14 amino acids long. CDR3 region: CASSMRGGEYIQYF. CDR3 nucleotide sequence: TGTGCCAGCAGCATGCGGGGGGGCGAATACATTCAGTACTTC.

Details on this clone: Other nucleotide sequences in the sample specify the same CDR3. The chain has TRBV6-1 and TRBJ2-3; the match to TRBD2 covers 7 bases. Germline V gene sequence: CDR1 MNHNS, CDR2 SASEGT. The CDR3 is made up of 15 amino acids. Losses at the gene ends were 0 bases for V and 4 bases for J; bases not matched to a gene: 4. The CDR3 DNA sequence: TGTGCCAGCAGTGAAGCGCTGGCGGGAGCAGATACGCAGTATTTT. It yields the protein CASSEALAGADTQYF.

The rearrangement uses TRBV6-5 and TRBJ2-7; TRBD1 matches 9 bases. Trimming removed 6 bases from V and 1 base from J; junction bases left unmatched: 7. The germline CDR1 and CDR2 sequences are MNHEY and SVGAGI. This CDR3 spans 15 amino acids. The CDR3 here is CASSFGTGSSYEQYF. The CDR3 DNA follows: TGTGCCAGCAGCTTCGGGACAGGGAGTTCCTACGAGCAGTACTTC.

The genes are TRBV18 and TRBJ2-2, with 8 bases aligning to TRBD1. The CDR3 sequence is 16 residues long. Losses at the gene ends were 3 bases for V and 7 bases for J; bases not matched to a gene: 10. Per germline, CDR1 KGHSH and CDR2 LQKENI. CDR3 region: CASSPRTGSRSGELFF. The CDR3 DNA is TGTGCCAGCTCACCTAGGACAGGGTCGAGGAGCGGGGAGCTGTTTTTT.

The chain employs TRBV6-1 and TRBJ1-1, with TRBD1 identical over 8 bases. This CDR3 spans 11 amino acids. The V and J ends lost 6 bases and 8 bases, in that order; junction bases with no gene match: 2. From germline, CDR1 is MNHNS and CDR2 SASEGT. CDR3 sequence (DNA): TGTGCCAGCAGGGACAGGGACGAAGCTTTCTTT. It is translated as CASRDRDEAFF.

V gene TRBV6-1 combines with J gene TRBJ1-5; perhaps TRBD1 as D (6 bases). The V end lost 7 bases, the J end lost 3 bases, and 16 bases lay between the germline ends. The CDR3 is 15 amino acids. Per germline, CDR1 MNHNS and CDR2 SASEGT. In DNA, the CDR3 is TGTGCCAGCACCCCACTAGGGGGGGTCAATCAGCCCCAGCATTTT. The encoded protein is CASTPLGGVNQPQHF.

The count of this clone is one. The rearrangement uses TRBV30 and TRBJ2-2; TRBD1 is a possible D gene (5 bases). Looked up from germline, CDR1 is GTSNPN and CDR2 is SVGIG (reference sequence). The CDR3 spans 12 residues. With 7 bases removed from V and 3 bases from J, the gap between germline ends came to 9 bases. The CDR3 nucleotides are TGTGCCTTAGACAGACACACCGGGGAGCTGTTTTTT. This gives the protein CALDRHTGELFF.

CDR3 sequence: CATSPHKYNQPQHF. In nucleotides, the CDR3 is TGTGCCACCAGCCCCCACAAGTACAATCAGCCCCAGCATTTT. V is TRBV15 and J is TRBJ1-5, with D uncertain. Trimming shortened V by 5 bases and J by 3 bases, and 11 bases separated the two germline ends. Germline-derived CDR1 and CDR2 are LNHNV and YYDKDF (reference sequence). The length of the CDR3 is 14 residues.